The sequence of this T cell receptor beta chain was determined in a study of CXCR3-negative and CXCR3-positive naive CD8 T cells. Every CD8+ subset sample held 300,000 flow-sorted cells, done in triplicate. Study findings and constraints: TRB CDR3 hydrophobicity was greater in CXCR3-positive naive cells than in CXCR3-negative naive cells. With respect to TRBV-TRBJ usage, naive CXCR3-negative and CXCR3-positive cells were similar; memory differed.

There are 15 residues in the CDR3. CDR1 DFQATT and CDR2 SNEGSKA come from the germline V gene (reference sequence). For this clonotype: Its cognate antigen is unknown.

Each TRB cDNA library was prepared by 5' RACE (with UMI labels). TCRdb re-called the 5' RACE reads and catalogs CDR3 proteins one per entry, DNA excluded. Recorded for this sample: 85,000 to 120,000 distinct CDR3 sequences. The receptor was derived from a human donor in good health. Some clones in this sample may be carry-over from other donors' samples. The chain carries TRBV20-1 and TRBJ2-7; the D call of TRBD2 rests on TCRdb alone, since no DNA is present to check it. The sequenced sample was naive CXCR3+ CD8+ T cells from blood. Subset of the sample: CD45RO-CCR7+CD27+CD95- naive CD8+ T cells expressing CXCR3 (TNR3+). CDR3 in amino acids: CSASGLAGGPGEQYF.